The entry that follows covers one T cell receptor beta chain sequence. Study processing details: For nucleated cells, counts were estimated from reference gene primer amplification. Assay: immunoSEQ multiplex PCR; the TCRdb copy retains only in-frame clones and omits some. The V and J calls and the clone size are those of that table, but D and trimming were determined from the DNA. The sample lists about 250,000 clones; roughly 80% were seen once. The CDR3 runs to 15 residues. From germline, CDR1 is SGHTA and CDR2 FQGTGA. V lost 5 bases, J lost 2 bases, and 5 bases stayed unmatched. This specimen belongs to a study of blood T cell repertoires in COVID-19. Study context: Sources were T cells, B-cell-depleted T cells, or PBMCs; the material itself was cDNA or gDNA.

The origin of this receptor is a woman aged 80 or over with acute or convalescent COVID-19. The gene calls are TRBV7-3 and TRBJ2-3, with 9 bases fitting TRBD2. The sequencing input was peripheral blood. For the CDR3, the DNA is TGTGCCAGCAGCATTAGCGGGGGATTCACAGATACGCAGTATTTT. It is translated as CASSISGGFTDTQYF.